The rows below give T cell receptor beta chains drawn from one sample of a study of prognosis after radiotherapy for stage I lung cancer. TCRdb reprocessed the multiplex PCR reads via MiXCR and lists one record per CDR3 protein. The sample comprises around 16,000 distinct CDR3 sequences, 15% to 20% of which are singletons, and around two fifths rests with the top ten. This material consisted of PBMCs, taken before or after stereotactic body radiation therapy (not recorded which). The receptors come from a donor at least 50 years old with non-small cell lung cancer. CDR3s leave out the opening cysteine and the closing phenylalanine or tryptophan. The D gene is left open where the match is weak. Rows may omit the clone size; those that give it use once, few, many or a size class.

ASSQEITASQPQH	many	TRBV4-2	.	13
ASSQGGEGNIQY	many	TRBV12-3/TRBV12-4	.	12
ASSAGGGTYNEQF	many	TRBV18	TRBD2	13
ASRKNPGELL	once	TRBV6-2/TRBV6-3	.	10
ASSEGNLGNYGYT	many	TRBV25-1	.	13
ASRTGAGELF	.	TRBV5-1	TRBD1	10
ASSWGGLTGTDTQY	many	TRBV5-5	.	14
ASSTGQGWDNSPLH	many	TRBV5-4	TRBD1	14
ASGQNGYEQY	many	TRBV2	.	10
ASNARGDTEAF	many	TRBV19	.	11
ASSPDRLGAGELF	many	TRBV6-1	.	13
ASSFSRVDNEQF	many	TRBV27	.	12
ASSREGANYGYT	many	TRBV19	.	12
ASSADVPQPQH	many	TRBV19	.	11
ASSAQWEQTGELF	many	TRBV2	.	13
ASSLDRGLTDTQY	many	TRBV11-2	TRBD1	13
ASSIDNYGYT	many	TRBV19	.	10
VSSPGQTIYNEQF	many	TRBV18	TRBD1	13
ASSLDGPGLGANVLT	many	TRBV5-1	.	15
SAAAGGGGWSPLH	.	TRBV20-1	.	13
ASRGAPEAF	many	TRBV19	.	9
ASSQPFGGGANEQF	many	TRBV3-1	TRBD2	14
ASSAPGGAKNIQY	many	TRBV7-9	TRBD1	13
ASSFYAGPTYEQY	many	TRBV7-6	.	13
ASSPGTVNTGELF	.	TRBV5-1	TRBD1	13
ASSSPQDRTRDTIY	many	TRBV6-5	.	14
ASGTGAPETQY	many	TRBV7-2	TRBD1	11
ASSLSGQETQY	many	TRBV7-3	.	11
ASSPSAGGTSPLH	many	TRBV14	.	13
ASSGGTSGYSGANVLT	many	TRBV19	TRBD2	16
ASSFLGGGPYEQY	many	TRBV7-2	.	13
ASSQSSSWAGVTQY	many	TRBV14	TRBD2	14
ASSSTEGFYNSPLH	medium-sized	TRBV27	.	14
ASKEGRDNTIY	.	TRBV2	.	11
SAKRLATASGETQY	many	TRBV29-1	.	14
AITGEPGDTQY	.	TRBV10-3	.	11
SVEGPGGTDTDTQY	many	TRBV29-1	TRBD1	14
ASSWDGWRGELF	many	TRBV6-2/TRBV6-3	.	12
ASSSNRVYNEQF	.	TRBV19	.	12
SVARDNEKLF	many	TRBV29-1	.	10
ASSLAGGPYNEQF	many	TRBV7-6	.	13
SVEDGTSGRAPHGELF	many	TRBV29-1	TRBD2	16
ASSPLNYGYT	.	TRBV5-4	.	10
ASSRSGRDTQY	many	TRBV14	.	11
SARDYRGGEKLF	many	TRBV20-1	TRBD1	12
ASSIRGAGELF	many	TRBV5-6	TRBD2	11
ASSLAGYEQF	many	TRBV7-8	TRBD2	10
SARDRGTARTYGYT	many	TRBV20-1	TRBD1	14
ASSRISYEQY	once	TRBV11-2	.	10
ASSLLAGGPENNEQF	many	TRBV28	TRBD2	15
ASRPGYSTDTQY	many	TRBV28	.	12
ASRPLWGVHEQF	many	TRBV28	.	12
ASVGQNIYGYT	many	TRBV6-1	.	11